Listed below are T cell receptor beta chains from one sample, sequenced in a study of blood T cell repertoires in COVID-19. Sequenced by immunoSEQ multiplex PCR; TCRdb stores in-frame clones only, minus some. This repertoire shows 60,000 to 75,000 clones, approximately 87% found once; its top ten account for under 6.5%. The sample consisted of peripheral blood. These receptors came from a man aged 50-60 years with active COVID-19. Each CDR3 is given with its conserved first and last residue. A D gene is named only where the DNA matches it firmly. Rows give clone size only sometimes, using once, few, many, or a class for an expanded clone.

TRBV4-3	TRBJ2-7	.	.	CASSQDPRGKGSEQYF
TRBV10-1	TRBJ2-2	TRBD1	.	CASSEVGQGAQKGTGELFF
TRBV6-5	TRBJ2-1	TRBD1	few	CASRKTGVSYNEQFF
TRBV12-2	TRBJ2-1	.	.	CASRLAGRLAGGNNEQFF
TRBV5-1	TRBJ2-3	TRBD1	.	CASSADRPITDTQYF
TRBV9	TRBJ2-7	TRBD1	.	CASSVAGTATYEQYF
TRBV2	TRBJ2-2	.	few	CASRRTGELFF
TRBV3-1/TRBV3-2	TRBJ2-7	TRBD2	.	CASSQAAGGYEQYF
TRBV28	TRBJ1-2	.	.	CASSLAGVAYGYTF
TRBV5-4	TRBJ2-5	.	.	CASSFSGTAQETQYF
TRBV7-8	TRBJ1-5	TRBD1	.	CASSRGQGFNQPQHF
TRBV6-5	TRBJ1-5	.	.	CASSPGQLGNQPQHF
TRBV19	TRBJ2-3	TRBD1	.	CASSEVQGITDTQYF
TRBV6-2/TRBV6-3	TRBJ1-5	.	.	CASSRDSYSNQPQHF
TRBV19	TRBJ2-1	TRBD2	.	CASSPYLTSRYEQFF
TRBV9	TRBJ2-3	.	.	CASSVAGTSTDTQYF
TRBV4-3	TRBJ1-1	.	once	CASSQARYNTEAFF
TRBV18	TRBJ2-7	.	.	CASSGRRDYEQYF
TRBV29-1	TRBJ2-5	.	.	CSVKFDLETQYF
TRBV5-4	TRBJ1-2	.	.	CASSSGLGVRYGNGYTF
TRBV24-1	TRBJ2-3	TRBD2	.	CATSDPSGTYTDTQYF
TRBV7-2	TRBJ2-1	TRBD2	few	CASSLAPSSGVSSYNEQFF
TRBV6-5	TRBJ2-1	.	.	CASKRLNEQFF
TRBV2	TRBJ2-1	.	.	CASRPRQDNEQFF
TRBV6-5	TRBJ2-5	TRBD1	.	CASSLDRGIQETQYF
TRBV18	TRBJ2-7	TRBD2	.	CASSPGTSGSYEQYF
TRBV24-1	TRBJ2-3	TRBD2	.	CATSAAVGTSTSTDTQYF
TRBV20-1	TRBJ2-7	.	.	CSASRSQGLYEQYF
TRBV19	TRBJ1-2	.	.	CASSIRQRNSQEGYTF
TRBV6-5	TRBJ1-2	TRBD1	.	CASSYRQGYGYTF
TRBV9	TRBJ2-2	.	.	CASSTDWGVSNTGELFF
TRBV7-3	TRBJ1-2	TRBD1	few	CASSPTGITGYTF
TRBV11-2	TRBJ2-1	TRBD2	.	CASRERAFTKREASNEQFF
TRBV3-1/TRBV3-2	TRBJ1-6	.	once	CASSQTPRPVSSPLHF
TRBV7-2	TRBJ2-3	TRBD1	.	CASSLDREDTQYF
TRBV10-3	TRBJ1-1	TRBD1	.	CAISEPGQKRDTEAFF
TRBV2	TRBJ2-1	.	once	CASLSGSSYNEQFF
TRBV10-1	TRBJ1-3	.	.	CARYLRSGNTIYF
TRBV11-3	TRBJ2-5	.	.	CASSLMRRETQYF
TRBV3-1/TRBV3-2	TRBJ2-1	.	.	CASSRTGGNNEQFF
TRBV19	TRBJ1-4	TRBD1	.	CASSTRRQGLNEKLFF
TRBV28	TRBJ1-1	.	.	CASSLVVANTEAFF
TRBV5-1	TRBJ2-1	.	.	CASSFTGGSFNNEQFF
TRBV18	TRBJ1-1	.	.	CASSPGRGHTEAFF
TRBV4-3	TRBJ1-1	TRBD1	.	CASSLNRGTRGEAFF
TRBV28	TRBJ1-2	.	once	CASSFFLGAVRMYGYTF
TRBV2	TRBJ1-5	.	.	CASSEEGVNQPQHF
TRBV18	TRBJ1-2	TRBD1	.	CASSPGTGINYGYTF
TRBV29-1	TRBJ2-5	.	.	CRFTGTQYF
TRBV19	TRBJ2-7	TRBD1	.	CASKEAGTGKDEQYF
TRBV4-3	TRBJ2-1	.	.	CASSQERSSENEQFF
TRBV24-1	TRBJ2-5	TRBD2	.	CATSDPGLAGGHETQYF
TRBV4-2	TRBJ2-2	.	.	CASSQVKLGNTGELFF
TRBV7-2	TRBJ2-3	.	.	CASSLYSGQYF
TRBV2	TRBJ1-4	TRBD1	.	CASRFGTGGKDNEKLFF